These 9 T cell receptor beta chains were all obtained from the same sample, sequenced in a study of blood T cell repertoires in COVID-19. The table came from immunoSEQ multiplex PCR; TCRdb's copy has only in-frame clones and leaves some out. This table has about 120,000 clones, about 74% appearing once. The sequencing sample was made of peripheral blood. Source of these receptors: a human donor in a cohort sampled during active COVID-19.

CDR3 residues: CASSASYYTGELFF. The CDR3 DNA reads TGTGCCAGCAGTGCTAGCTACTACACCGGGGAGCTGTTTTTT. The J gene is TRBJ2-2, the V gene TRBV21-1; the table's D gene call, TRBD2, was not cross checked with the DNA. TRBV21-1 is a pseudogene. The CDR3 totals 14 residues.

The rearrangement uses TRBV7-9 and TRBJ2-7; 7 nucleotides match TRBD1. Germline values: CDR1 SEHNR, CDR2 FQNEAQ (reference sequence). V lost 5 bases and J lost 3; bases outside the gene matches: 13. CDR3 length equals 16 residues. This CDR3 reads CASSPHEGAGVYEQYF. The CDR3 DNA sequence: TGTGCCAGCAGCCCCCACGAGGGGGCCGGAGTCTACGAGCAGTACTTC.

There are a few counts of this clone. The chain carries TRBV6-2 or TRBV6-3 and TRBJ2-7; 9 nucleotides agree with TRBD2. Germline assignment: CDR1 MNHEY and CDR2 SVGEGT. The CDR3 is 14 residues long. V dropped 4 bases and J dropped 3; count of bases not matched to a gene: 4. CDR3 nucleotides: TGTGCCAGCAGTTTTAGCGGGAGAGACTACGAGCAGTACTTC. It translates to CASSFSGRDYEQYF.

The chain employs TRBV12-3 or TRBV12-4 and TRBJ1-3, with 10 bases matching TRBD1. This CDR3 comprises 13 residues. V lost 5 bases and J lost 7; bases outside the gene matches: 2. In DNA, the CDR3 is TGTGCCAGCAGTGACAGGGGGCTCAACACCATATATTTT. It codes for CASSDRGLNTIYF.

The chain recombines TRBV5-4 with TRBJ1-1; 12 bases agree with TRBD1. The CDR3 consists of 15 residues. The junction had 5 bases not matched to a gene; V was cut back by 4 bases and J by 4 bases. Looked up from germline, CDR1 is SGHNT and CDR2 is YYREEE (reference sequence). The CDR3 DNA reads TGTGCCAGCAGCCCGGGACAGGGGGCCGGCACTGAAGCTTTCTTT. This codes for CASSPGQGAGTEAFF.

The chain uses TRBV7-6 and TRBJ1-4, with D unclear. The germline V gene has CDR1 SGHVS and CDR2 FNYEAQ. Trimming took 1 base from V and 7 from J, leaving 13 bases between them. The length of the CDR3 is 15 residues. The CDR3 DNA sequence: TGTGCCAGCAGCTTAGAACGAGGGCGGGTTGAAAAACTGTTTTTT. This gives the protein CASSLERGRVEKLFF.

The V call is TRBV14, the J call TRBJ2-7; TRBD2 agrees at 10 bases. The CDR3 covers 15 residues. Trimming took 1 base from V and 2 from J; bases not matched to a gene: 2. Germline V gene lookup returns CDR1 SGHDN and CDR2 FVKESK. This CDR3 reads CASSQVSGGTYEQYF. The CDR3 region has the DNA TGTGCCAGCAGCCAAGTTAGCGGGGGGACCTACGAGCAGTACTTC. Looking up the rest from reference TRBV14 and TRBJ2-7 gives the full variable domain: EAGVTQFPSHSVIEKGQTVTLRCDPISGHDNLYWYRRVMGKEIKFLLHFVKESKQDESGMPNNRFLAERTGGTYSTLKVQPAELEDSGVYFCASSQVSGGTYEQYFGPGTRLTVT.

The genes are TRBV7-9 and TRBJ1-1; 8 nucleotides align to TRBD1. The CDR3 is 14 residues long. J was trimmed by 6 bases and V by 3 bases; bases with no gene match: 6. CDR1 and CDR2 (germline): SEHNR, FQNEAQ (reference sequence). The CDR3 is CASSLIQGDSEAFF. CDR3 coding DNA: TGTGCCAGCAGCTTGATACAGGGGGACTCTGAAGCTTTCTTT.

V gene TRBV4-1 combines with J gene TRBJ2-7; tentatively, D is TRBD1 (5 bases). Germline V gene sequence: CDR1 MGHRA, CDR2 YSYEKL. This CDR3 has 14 amino acids. Trimming shortened V by 2 bases and J by 3 bases, and 11 bases separated the two germline ends. The CDR3 DNA sequence: TGCGCCAGCAGCCAACAGGGTCCCTACTACGAGCAGTACTTC. Its protein product is CASSQQGPYYEQYF.